This T cell receptor (beta chain) is from a study of blood T cell repertoires in COVID-19. Generated by immunoSEQ multiplex PCR, the TCRdb table keeps only in-frame clones and is missing some. Among some 310,000 clones, around nine tenths were seen once, and the ten largest hold 1%. Germline values: CDR1 SNHLY, CDR2 FYNNEI. V lost 6 bases, J lost 4 bases, and 7 bases stayed unmatched. This CDR3 region has 14 residues. The V call is TRBV2, the J call TRBJ1-1; 8 bases align to TRBD1. The TCR comes from a man in his fifties with active or convalescent COVID-19. Material for sequencing was peripheral blood. CDR3 DNA sequence: TGTGCCAGCAGCTTGACAGGGGCGCTCACTGAAGCTTTCTTT. As protein: CASSLTGALTEAFF.